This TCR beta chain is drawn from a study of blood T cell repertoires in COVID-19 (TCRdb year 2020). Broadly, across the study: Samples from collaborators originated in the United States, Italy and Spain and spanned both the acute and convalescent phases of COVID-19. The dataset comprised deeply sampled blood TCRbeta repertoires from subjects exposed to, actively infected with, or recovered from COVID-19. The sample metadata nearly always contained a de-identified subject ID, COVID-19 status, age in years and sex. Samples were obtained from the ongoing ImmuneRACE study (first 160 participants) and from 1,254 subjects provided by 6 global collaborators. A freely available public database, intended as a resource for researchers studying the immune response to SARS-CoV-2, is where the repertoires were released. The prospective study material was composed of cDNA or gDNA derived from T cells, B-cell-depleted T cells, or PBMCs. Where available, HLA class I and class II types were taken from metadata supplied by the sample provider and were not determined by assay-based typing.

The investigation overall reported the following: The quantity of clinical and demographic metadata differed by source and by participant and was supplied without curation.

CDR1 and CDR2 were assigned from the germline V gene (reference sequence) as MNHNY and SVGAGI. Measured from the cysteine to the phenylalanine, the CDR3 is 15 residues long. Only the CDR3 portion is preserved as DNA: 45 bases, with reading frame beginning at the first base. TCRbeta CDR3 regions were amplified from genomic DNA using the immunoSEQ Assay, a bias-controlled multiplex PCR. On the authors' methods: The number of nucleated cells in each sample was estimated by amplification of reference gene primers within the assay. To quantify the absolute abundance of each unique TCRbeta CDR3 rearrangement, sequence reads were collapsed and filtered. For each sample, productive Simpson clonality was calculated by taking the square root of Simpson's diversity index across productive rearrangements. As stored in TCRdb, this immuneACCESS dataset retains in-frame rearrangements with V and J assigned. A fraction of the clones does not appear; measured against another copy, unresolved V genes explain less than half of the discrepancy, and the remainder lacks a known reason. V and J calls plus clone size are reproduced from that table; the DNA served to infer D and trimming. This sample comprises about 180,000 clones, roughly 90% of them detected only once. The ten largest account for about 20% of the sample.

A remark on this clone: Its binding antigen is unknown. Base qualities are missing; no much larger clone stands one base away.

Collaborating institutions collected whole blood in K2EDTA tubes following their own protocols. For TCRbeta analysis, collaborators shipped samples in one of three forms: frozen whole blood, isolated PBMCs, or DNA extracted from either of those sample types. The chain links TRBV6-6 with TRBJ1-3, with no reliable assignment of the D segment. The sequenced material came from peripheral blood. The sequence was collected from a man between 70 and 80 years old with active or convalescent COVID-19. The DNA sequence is TGTGCAACCGGAGAGCGCCCGAGCTCTGGAAACACCATATATTTT. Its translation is CATGERPSSGNTIYF.